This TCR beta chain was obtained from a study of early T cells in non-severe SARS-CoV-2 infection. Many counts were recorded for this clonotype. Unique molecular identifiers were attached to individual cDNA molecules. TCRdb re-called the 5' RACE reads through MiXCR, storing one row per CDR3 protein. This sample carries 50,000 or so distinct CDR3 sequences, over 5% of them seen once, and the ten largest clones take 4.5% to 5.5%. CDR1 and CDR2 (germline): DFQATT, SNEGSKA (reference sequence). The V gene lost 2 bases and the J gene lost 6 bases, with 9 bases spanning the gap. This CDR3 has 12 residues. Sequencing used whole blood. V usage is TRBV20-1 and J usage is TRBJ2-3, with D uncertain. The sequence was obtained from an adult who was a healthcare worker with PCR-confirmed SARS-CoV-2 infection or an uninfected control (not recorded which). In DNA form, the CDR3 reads TGCAGTGCTAGATCTCCGGCCGATACGCAGTATTTT. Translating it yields CSARSPADTQYF.